A single sample gave rise to the 8 T cell receptor beta chains below, sequenced in a study of blood T cell repertoires in COVID-19. Assay used: immunoSEQ multiplex PCR; TCRdb lists only in-frame clones, some missing. The data show some 240,000 clones, about 90% seen once. Sequencing input: PBMCs or T cells enriched from blood (not recorded which). The receptors shown here come from a middle-aged woman who had been exposed to COVID-19.

The V gene is TRBV30, the J gene TRBJ2-3, with TRBD1 matching over 7 bases. The trim removed 4 bases at V and 0 bases at J, leaving 1 base unmatched. Germline CDR1 GTSNPN, CDR2 SVGIG (reference sequence). The CDR3 has 13 residues. CDR3 nucleotide sequence: TGTGCCTGGAACAGGGGCAGCACAGATACGCAGTATTTT. Its protein product is CAWNRGSTDTQYF. The whole variable domain, filled in from reference TRBV30 and TRBJ2-3, reads SQTIHQWPATLVQPVGSPLSLECTVEGTSNPNLYWYRQAAGRGLQLLFYSVGIGQISSEVPQNLSASRPQDRQFILSSKKLLLSDSGFYLCAWNRGSTDTQYFGPGTRLTVL.

The chain recombines TRBV24-1 with TRBJ2-3; the match to TRBD2 covers 8 bases. The CDR3 totals 17 residues. Per germline, CDR1 KGHDR and CDR2 SFDVKD. After removal of 5 bases from V and 5 bases from J, the junction contained 14 bases not matched to a gene. CDR3 amino acids: CATSAPPSGGPVDTQYF. DNA of the CDR3: TGTGCCACCAGTGCCCCCCCTTCGGGAGGGCCTGTAGATACGCAGTATTTT.

This rearrangement joins TRBV27 to TRBJ1-6; no clear D gene. The CDR3 extends over 13 amino acids. The V and J ends lost 4 bases and 8 bases respectively, with 9 bases between them. The germline V gene has CDR1 MNHEY and CDR2 SMNVEV (reference sequence). CDR3 amino acids: CASSYMTYSPLHF. Here the CDR3 DNA reads TGTGCCAGCAGTTATATGACATATTCACCCCTCCACTTT.

The CDR3 reads CATSDSRPTGFGETQYF. CDR3 nucleotide sequence: TGTGCCACCAGTGACTCCAGGCCTACAGGGTTTGGGGAGACCCAGTACTTC. The J gene is TRBJ2-5, the V gene TRBV24-1; D is possibly TRBD1 (6 bases). The CDR3 contains 17 residues. Germline V CDR1 and CDR2: KGHDR, SFDVKD. Trimming cost V 4 bases and J 5 bases, with 22 bases left between them.

This sequence joins TRBV4-1 and TRBJ1-4, with 8 bases that match TRBD1. Germline CDR1 is MGHRA and CDR2 is YSYEKL. V lost 4 bases to trimming and J lost 8 bases; unmatched junction nucleotides: 12. The CDR3 length is 16 residues. CDR3 nucleotides: TGCGCCAGCAGCCTTTTAGAAGTGGGGACAGGAGAAAAACTGTTTTTT. It translates to CASSLLEVGTGEKLFF.

V and J are TRBV28 and TRBJ1-1; tentative D call: TRBD1 (5 bases). Germline V gene sequence: CDR1 MDHEN, CDR2 SYDVKM. The CDR3 loop spans 15 amino acids. V was trimmed by 7 bases and J by 0 bases, leaving 15 bases between them. The CDR3 region is CASISIRVLNTEAFF. The DNA for the CDR3 is TGTGCCAGCATCTCAATCAGGGTACTGAACACTGAAGCTTTCTTT.

The J gene is TRBJ1-6, the V gene TRBV27; D gene uncertain. Trimming took 5 bases from V and 9 from J, leaving 14 bases between them. CDR1 is MNHEY, CDR2 SMNVEV, per germline (reference sequence). CDR3 length equals 14 residues. The CDR3 region is CASSPSPRGSPLHF. DNA for the CDR3: TGTGCCAGCAGTCCATCCCCCCGCGGTTCACCCCTCCACTTT.

The J gene is TRBJ1-2, the V gene TRBV25-1; D ambiguous. Germline CDR1 is MGHDK and CDR2 is SYGVNS. CDR3 length equals 15 residues. Trimming cost V 4 bases and J 5 bases, with 17 bases left between them. The CDR3 nucleotides read TGTGCCAGCAGTGCGACCCAAGACGGGAGATATGGCTACACCTTC. Its protein is CASSATQDGRYGYTF.